Listed below are T cell receptor beta chains from one sample, sequenced in a study of blood T cells in healthy people across ages. In TCRdb, the 5' RACE reads were re-called with MiXCR into one record per CDR3 protein. The sample holds roughly 800,000 distinct CDR3 sequences, roughly 60% seen once. The source material was blood. The receptors originated from a man younger than 40 in good health. Each CDR3 is given with its conserved first and last residue.

v_call cdr3_aa
TRBV20-1 CSVTSGTDTQYF
TRBV20-1 CSAQDIVSGYYNEQFF
TRBV3-1 CASSLKRTYNEQFF
TRBV4-1 CASSRGQGPSYNEQFF
TRBV6-5 CASSYSWQISNYGYTF
TRBV20-1 CSATTYYGYTF
TRBV15 CATSRGFGADTQYF
TRBV6-2/TRBV6-3 CASSRSSGQGTYEQFF
TRBV20-1 CSAPRAGGGGETQYF
TRBV30 CAWSLGANIQYF
TRBV6-2/TRBV6-3 CASSYPWWDETQYF
TRBV10-3 CAIWRSGANVLTF
TRBV7-2 CASSPARDRSQETQYF
TRBV3-1 CASSNGPSDWDNEQFF
TRBV7-3 CASSLIGGSSYNEQFF
TRBV5-1 CASSLQQLHSETQYF
TRBV18 CASSPAAGRNEQFF
TRBV2 CASSAVGGANVLTF
TRBV13 CASSPRDFYNEQFF
TRBV7-6 CASSLGPGSGTYEQYF
TRBV15 CATNRAPNEKLFF
TRBV7-2 CASSLGASGVNYGYTF
TRBV4-2 CASSQAPEVETQYF